The source of this T cell receptor beta chain is a study of T cells in Graves' hyperthyroidism and ophthalmopathy. About the research overall: The blood sample was taken at first diagnosis, before treatment began.

It was RNA transcripts that yielded the amplified TCR beta CDR3 regions. The study used the HTBI primer set for a first-round RT-PCR of the TCR CDR3. TCRdb used MiXCR to reprocess the multiplex PCR reads, holding one entry per CDR3 protein. The sample carries 500,000 to 550,000 distinct CDR3 sequences, less than 25% recorded once. In patients aged 18 to 65, hyperthyroidism was newly diagnosed, with duration under 2 months. Uncontrolled infection, other autoimmune disease, pregnancy or lactation led to exclusion. About 10 ml fresh peripheral blood yielded the PBMCs. The CDR3 extends over 14 amino acids. Trimming stripped 4 bases from V and 2 bases from J, with 12 bases between. CDR1 and CDR2 from the germline V gene are MNHEY and SVGAGI. At least ten counts were recorded for this clonotype.

Sequenced sample: blood. This clonotype was obtained from a man between 18 and 35 years old with Graves' hyperthyroidism. The V and J genes are TRBV6-5 and TRBJ2-7; D unclear. The CDR3 here is CASSLDDRAYEQYF. Here the CDR3 DNA reads TGTGCCAGCAGTTTGGACGACCGAGCCTACGAGCAGTACTTC.